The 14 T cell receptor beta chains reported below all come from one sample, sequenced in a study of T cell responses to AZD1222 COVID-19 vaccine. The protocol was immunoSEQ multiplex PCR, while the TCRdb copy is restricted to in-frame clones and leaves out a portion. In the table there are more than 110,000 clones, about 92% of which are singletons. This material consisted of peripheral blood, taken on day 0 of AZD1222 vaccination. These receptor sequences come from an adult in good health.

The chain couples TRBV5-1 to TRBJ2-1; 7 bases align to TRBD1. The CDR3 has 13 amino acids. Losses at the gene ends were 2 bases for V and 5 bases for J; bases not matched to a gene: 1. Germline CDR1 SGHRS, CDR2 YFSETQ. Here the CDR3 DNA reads TGCGCCAGCAGCTTTACAGGGGACAATGAGCAGTTCTTC. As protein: CASSFTGDNEQFF. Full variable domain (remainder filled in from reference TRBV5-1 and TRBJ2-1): KAGVTQTPRYLIKTRGQQVTLSCSPISGHRSVSWYQQTPGQGLQFLFEYFSETQRNKGNFPGRFSGRQFSNSRSEMNVSTLELGDSALYLCASSFTGDNEQFFGPGTRLTVL.

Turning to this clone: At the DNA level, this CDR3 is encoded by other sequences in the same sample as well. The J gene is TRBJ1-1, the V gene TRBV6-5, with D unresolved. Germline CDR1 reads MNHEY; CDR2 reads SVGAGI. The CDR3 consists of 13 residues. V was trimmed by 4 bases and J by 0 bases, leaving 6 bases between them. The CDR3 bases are TGTGCCAGCAGTTCTTACATGAACACTGAAGCTTTCTTT. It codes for CASSSYMNTEAFF.

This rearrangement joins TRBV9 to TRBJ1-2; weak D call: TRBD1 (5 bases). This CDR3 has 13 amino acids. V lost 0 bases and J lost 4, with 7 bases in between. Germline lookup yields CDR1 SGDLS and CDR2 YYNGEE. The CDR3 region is CASSVAGGYGYTF. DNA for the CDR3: TGTGCCAGCAGCGTAGCGGGGGGCTATGGCTACACCTTC. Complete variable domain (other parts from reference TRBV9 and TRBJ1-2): DSGVTQTPKHLITATGQRVTLRCSPRSGDLSVYWYQQSLDQGLQFLIQYYNGEERAKGNILERFSAQQFPDLHSELNLSSLELGDSALYFCASSVAGGYGYTFGSGTRLTVV.

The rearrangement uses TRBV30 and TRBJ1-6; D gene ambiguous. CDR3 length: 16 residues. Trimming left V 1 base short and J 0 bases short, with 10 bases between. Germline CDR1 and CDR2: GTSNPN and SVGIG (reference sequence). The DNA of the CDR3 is TGTGCCTGGAGTGCTCAGGCTTTCTCCTATAATTCACCCCTCCACTTT. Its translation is CAWSAQAFSYNSPLHF.

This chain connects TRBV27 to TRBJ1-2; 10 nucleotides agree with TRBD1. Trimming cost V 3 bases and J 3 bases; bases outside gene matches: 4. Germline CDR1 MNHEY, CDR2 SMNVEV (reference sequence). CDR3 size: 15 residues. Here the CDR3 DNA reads TGTGCCAGCAGTTTGGGACAGGGGCCTTACTATGGCTACACCTTC. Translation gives CASSLGQGPYYGYTF.

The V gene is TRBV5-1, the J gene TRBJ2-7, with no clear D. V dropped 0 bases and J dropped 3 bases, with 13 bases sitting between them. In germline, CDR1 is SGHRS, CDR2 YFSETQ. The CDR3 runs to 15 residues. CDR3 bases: TGCGCCAGCAGCTTGGGGCTAAACAAGTACTACGAGCAGTACTTC. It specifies CASSLGLNKYYEQYF.

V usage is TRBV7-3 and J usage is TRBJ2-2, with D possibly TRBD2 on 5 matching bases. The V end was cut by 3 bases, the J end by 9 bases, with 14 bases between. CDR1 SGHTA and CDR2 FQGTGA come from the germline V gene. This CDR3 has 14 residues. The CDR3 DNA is TGTGCCAGCAGCTTCAACGGGAACTCTAGGGAGCTGTTTTTT. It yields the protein CASSFNGNSRELFF.

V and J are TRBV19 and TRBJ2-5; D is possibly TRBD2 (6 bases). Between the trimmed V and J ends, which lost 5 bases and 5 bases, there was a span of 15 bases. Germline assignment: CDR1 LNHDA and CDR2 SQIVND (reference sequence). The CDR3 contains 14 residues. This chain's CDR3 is CASSPRLDYETQYF. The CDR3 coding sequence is TGTGCCAGTAGTCCTAGACTAGATTACGAGACCCAGTACTTC.

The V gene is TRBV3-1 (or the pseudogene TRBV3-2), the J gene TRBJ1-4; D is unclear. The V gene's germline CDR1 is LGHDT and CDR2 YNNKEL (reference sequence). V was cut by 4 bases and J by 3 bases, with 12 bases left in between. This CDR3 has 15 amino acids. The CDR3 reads CASSLRGEANEKLFF. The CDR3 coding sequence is TGTGCCAGCAGCCTAAGAGGAGAAGCTAATGAAAAACTGTTTTTT.

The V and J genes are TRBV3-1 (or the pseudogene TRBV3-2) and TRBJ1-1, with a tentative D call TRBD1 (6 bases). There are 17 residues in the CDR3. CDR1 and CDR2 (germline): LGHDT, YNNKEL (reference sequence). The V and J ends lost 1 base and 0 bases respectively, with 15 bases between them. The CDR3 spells CASSQAGVGRMNTEAFF. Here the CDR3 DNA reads TGTGCCAGCAGCCAAGCAGGGGTAGGACGTATGAACACTGAAGCTTTCTTT.

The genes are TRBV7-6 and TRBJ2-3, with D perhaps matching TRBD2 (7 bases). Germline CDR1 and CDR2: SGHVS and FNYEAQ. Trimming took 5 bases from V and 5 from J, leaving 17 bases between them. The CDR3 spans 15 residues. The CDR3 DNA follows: TGTGCCAGCAGCCAATGGGGGGGGCCCGGAGATACGCAGTATTTT. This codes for CASSQWGGPGDTQYF.

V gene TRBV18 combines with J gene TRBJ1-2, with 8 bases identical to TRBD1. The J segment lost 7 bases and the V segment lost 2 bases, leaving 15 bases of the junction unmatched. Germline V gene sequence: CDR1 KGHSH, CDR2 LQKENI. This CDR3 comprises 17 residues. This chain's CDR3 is CASSPGAPQGAFIGYTF. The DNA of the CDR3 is TGTGCCAGCTCACCAGGCGCTCCGCAGGGGGCGTTTATTGGCTACACCTTC.

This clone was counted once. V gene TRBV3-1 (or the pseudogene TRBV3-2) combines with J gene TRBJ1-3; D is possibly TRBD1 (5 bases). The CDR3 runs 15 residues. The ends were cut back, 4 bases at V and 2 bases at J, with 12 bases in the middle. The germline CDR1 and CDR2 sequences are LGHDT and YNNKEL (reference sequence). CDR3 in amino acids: CASSPSLQAGNTIYF. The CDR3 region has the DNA TGTGCCAGCAGCCCCTCCCTACAGGCTGGAAACACCATATATTTT.

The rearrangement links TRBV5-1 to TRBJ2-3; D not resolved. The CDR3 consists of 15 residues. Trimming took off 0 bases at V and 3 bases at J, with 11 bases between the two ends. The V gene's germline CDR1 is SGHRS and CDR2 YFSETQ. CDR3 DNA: TGCGCCAGCAGCTTGGATGGAAAAAAGACAGATACGCAGTATTTT. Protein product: CASSLDGKKTDTQYF.